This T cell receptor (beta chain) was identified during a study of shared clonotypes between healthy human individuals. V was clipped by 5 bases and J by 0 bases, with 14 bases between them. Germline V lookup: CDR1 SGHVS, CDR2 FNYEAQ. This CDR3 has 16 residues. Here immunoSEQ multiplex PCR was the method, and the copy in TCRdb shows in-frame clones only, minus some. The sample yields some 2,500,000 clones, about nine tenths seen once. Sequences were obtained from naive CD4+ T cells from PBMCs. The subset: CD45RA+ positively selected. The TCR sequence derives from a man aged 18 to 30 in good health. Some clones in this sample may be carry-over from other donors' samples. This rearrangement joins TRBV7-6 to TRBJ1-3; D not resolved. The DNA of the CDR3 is TGTGCCAGCAGCCTGTTTAGTACCTCCTCTGGAAACACCATATATTTT. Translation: CASSLFSTSSGNTIYF.